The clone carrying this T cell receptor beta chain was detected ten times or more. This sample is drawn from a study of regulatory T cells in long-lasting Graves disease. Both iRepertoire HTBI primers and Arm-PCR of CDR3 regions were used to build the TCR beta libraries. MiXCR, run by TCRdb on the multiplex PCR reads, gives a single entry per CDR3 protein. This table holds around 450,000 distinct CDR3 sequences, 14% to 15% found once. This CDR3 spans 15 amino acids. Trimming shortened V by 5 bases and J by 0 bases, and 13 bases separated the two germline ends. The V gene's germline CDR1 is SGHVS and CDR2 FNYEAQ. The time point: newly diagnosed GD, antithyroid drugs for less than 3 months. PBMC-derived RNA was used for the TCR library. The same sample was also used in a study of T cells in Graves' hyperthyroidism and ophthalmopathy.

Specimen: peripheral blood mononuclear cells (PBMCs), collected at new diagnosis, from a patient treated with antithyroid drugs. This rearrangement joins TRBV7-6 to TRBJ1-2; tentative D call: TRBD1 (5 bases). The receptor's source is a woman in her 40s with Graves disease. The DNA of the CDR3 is TGTGCCAGCAGCCCTTGGACGGGACCTAACTATGGCTACACCTTC. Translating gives CASSPWTGPNYGYTF.